This T cell receptor beta chain was sequenced in a study of CD8+ T cells in alopecia areata. Points on this clone: Antigen: not known.

Reverse transcribed after extraction, RNA yielded cDNA as the sequencing template. Using immunoSEQ multiplex PCR, the repertoire was profiled, and TCRdb retains in-frame clones only, with some absent. The sample holds 87,000 or so clones, just over 70% seen once. Treatment noted: oral pan-JAK inhibitor, 5-10 mg twice daily. Findings and caveats of the study: Many expanded lesional clones stayed in scalp and blood while on tofacitinib.

The CDR3 runs 14 residues. Trimming took off 2 bases at V and 0 bases at J, with 8 bases between the two ends. Germline V CDR1 and CDR2: GTSNPN, SVGIG (reference sequence). The sample here was CD8+ T cells sorted from blood, taken at roughly week 45, from a patient treated with tofacitinib. The V gene is TRBV30, the J gene TRBJ2-1, with D possibly being TRBD1 (6 bases). The clonotype comes from a human donor with alopecia areata. CDR3 residues: CAWSLGGSYNEQFF. The CDR3 DNA sequence: TGTGCCTGGAGTCTAGGGGGCTCCTACAATGAGCAGTTCTTC. The full variable domain, its missing parts supplied by reference TRBV30 and TRBJ2-1, is SQTIHQWPATLVQPVGSPLSLECTVEGTSNPNLYWYRQAAGRGLQLLFYSVGIGQISSEVPQNLSASRPQDRQFILSSKKLLLSDSGFYLCAWSLGGSYNEQFFGPGTRLTVL.